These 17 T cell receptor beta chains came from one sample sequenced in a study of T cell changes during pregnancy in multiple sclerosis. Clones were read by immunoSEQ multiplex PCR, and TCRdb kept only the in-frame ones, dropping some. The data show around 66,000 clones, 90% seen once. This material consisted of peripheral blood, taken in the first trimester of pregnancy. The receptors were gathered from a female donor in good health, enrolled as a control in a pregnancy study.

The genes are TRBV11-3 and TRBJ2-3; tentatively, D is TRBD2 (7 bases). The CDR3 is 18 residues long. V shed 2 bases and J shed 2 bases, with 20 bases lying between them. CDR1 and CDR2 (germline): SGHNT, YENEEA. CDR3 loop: CASSLSTAGGGSTDTQYF. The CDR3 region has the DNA TGTGCCAGCAGCTTATCCACGGCTGGCGGGGGCTCCACAGATACGCAGTATTTT.

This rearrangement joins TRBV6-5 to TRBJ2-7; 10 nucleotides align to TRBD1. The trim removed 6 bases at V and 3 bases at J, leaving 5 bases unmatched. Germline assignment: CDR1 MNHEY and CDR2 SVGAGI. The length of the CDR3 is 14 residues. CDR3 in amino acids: CASSSGTGVYEQYF. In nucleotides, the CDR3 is TGTGCCAGCAGCTCCGGGACAGGGGTCTACGAGCAGTACTTC.

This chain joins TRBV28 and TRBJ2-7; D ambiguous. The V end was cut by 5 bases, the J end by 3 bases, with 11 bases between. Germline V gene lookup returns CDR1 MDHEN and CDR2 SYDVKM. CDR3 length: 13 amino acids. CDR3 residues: CASSAATFYEQYF. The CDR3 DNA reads TGTGCCAGCAGTGCCGCCACTTTCTACGAGCAGTACTTC.

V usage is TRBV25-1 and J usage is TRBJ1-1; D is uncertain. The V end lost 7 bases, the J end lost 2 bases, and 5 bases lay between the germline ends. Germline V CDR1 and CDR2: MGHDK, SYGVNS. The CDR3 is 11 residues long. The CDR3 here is CASTLNTEAFF. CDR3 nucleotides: TGTGCCAGCACCTTAAACACTGAAGCTTTCTTT.

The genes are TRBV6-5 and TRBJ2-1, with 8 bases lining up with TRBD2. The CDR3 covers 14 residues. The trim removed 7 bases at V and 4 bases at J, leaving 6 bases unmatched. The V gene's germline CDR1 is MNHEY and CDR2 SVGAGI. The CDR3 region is CASTGTRRYNEQFF. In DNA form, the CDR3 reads TGTGCCAGCACTGGGACTAGAAGGTACAATGAGCAGTTCTTC.

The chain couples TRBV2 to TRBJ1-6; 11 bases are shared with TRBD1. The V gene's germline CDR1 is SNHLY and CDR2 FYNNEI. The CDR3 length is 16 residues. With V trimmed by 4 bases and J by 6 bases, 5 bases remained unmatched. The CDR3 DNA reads TGTGCCAGCAGTGGTGGGACAGGGGGACTTAATTCACCCCTCCACTTT. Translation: CASSGGTGGLNSPLHF.

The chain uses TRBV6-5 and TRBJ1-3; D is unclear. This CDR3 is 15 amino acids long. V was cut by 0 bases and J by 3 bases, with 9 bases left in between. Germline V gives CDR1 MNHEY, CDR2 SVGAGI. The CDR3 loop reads CASSYSGLYGNTIYF. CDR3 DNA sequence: TGTGCCAGCAGTTACTCGGGCCTTTATGGAAACACCATATATTTT.

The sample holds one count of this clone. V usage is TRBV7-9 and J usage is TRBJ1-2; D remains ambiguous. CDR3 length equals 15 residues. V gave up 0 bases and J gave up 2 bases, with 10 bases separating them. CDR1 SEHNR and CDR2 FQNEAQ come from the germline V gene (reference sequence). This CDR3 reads CASSLAELSNYGYTF. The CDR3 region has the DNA TGTGCCAGCAGCTTAGCTGAGTTGTCAAACTATGGCTACACCTTC.

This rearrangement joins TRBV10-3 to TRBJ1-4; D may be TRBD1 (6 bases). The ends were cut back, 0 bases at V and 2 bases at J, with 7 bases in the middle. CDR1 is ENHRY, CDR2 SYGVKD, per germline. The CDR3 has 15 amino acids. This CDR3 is CAISESDRTNEKLFF. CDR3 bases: TGTGCCATCAGTGAGTCAGACAGGACTAATGAAAAACTGTTTTTT.

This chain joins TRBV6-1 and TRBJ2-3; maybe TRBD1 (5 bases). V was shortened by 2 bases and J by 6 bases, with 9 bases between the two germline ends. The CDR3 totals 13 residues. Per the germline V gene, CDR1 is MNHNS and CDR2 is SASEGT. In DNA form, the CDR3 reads TGTGCCAGCAGTGAAATGCACAGGGATACGCAGTATTTT. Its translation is CASSEMHRDTQYF.

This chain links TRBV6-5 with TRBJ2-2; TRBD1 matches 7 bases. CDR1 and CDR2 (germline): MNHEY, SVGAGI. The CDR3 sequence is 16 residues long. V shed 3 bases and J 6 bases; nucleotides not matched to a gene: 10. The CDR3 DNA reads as TGTGCCAGCAGTTATCTGAGGACAGGACTCGCCGGGGAGCTGTTTTTT. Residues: CASSYLRTGLAGELFF.

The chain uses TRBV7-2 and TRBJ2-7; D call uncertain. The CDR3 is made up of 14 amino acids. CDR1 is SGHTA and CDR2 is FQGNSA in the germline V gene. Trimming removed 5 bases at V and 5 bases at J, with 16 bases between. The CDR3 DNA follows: TGTGCCAGCAGCCCCTCTTTAGTGAGCAACGAGCAGTACTTC. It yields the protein CASSPSLVSNEQYF. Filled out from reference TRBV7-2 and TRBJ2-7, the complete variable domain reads GAGVSQSPSNKVTEKGKDVELRCDPISGHTALYWYRQSLGQGLEFLIYFQGNSAPDKSGLPSDRFSAERTGGSVSTLTIQRTQQEDSAVYLCASSPSLVSNEQYFGPGTRLTVT.

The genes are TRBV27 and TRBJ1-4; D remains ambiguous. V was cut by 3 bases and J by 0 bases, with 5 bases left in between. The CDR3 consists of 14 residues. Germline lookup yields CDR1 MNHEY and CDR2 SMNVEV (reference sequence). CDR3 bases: TGTGCCAGCAGTTTTCTAGCAACTAATGAAAAACTGTTTTTT. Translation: CASSFLATNEKLFF.

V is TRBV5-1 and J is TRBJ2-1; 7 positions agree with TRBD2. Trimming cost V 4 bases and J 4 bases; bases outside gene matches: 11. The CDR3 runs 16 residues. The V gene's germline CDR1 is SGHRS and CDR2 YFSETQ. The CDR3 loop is CASSAGVFERYNEQFF. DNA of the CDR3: TGCGCCAGCAGCGCGGGAGTTTTTGAACGATACAATGAGCAGTTCTTC.

The CDR3 reads CASSILAGVDEQFF. The CDR3 coding sequence is TGTGCCAGTAGTATCCTAGCGGGAGTAGATGAGCAGTTCTTC. The genes are TRBV19 and TRBJ2-1, with 10 bases that match TRBD2. The CDR3 covers 14 residues. V lost 3 bases, J lost 8 bases, and 4 bases stayed unmatched. Germline CDR1 reads LNHDA; CDR2 reads SQIVND (reference sequence).

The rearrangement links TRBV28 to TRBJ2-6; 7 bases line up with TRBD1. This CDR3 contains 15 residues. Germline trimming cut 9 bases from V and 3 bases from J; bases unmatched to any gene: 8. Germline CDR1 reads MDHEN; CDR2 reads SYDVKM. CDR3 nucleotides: TGTGCCAGTAATTCTGACAGGGTTGGGGCCAACGTCCTGACTTTC. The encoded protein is CASNSDRVGANVLTF.

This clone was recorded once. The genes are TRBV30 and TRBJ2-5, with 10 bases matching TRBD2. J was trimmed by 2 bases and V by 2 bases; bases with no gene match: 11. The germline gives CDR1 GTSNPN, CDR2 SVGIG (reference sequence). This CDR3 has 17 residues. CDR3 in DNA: TGTGCCTGGAGTATCGGACTAGCGGCGTCCCTACAAGAGACCCAGTACTTC. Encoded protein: CAWSIGLAASLQETQYF. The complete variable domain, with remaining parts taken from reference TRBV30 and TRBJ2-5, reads SQTIHQWPATLVQPVGSPLSLECTVEGTSNPNLYWYRQAAGRGLQLLFYSVGIGQISSEVPQNLSASRPQDRQFILSSKKLLLSDSGFYLCAWSIGLAASLQETQYFGPGTRLLVL.